This TCR beta chain was identified in a study of T-cell reconstitution after alpha-beta-depleted transplantation in children. In its sample, this clonotype was seen a few times. A much larger clone is a single base away; this may be a read error. For TCRbeta, the library was prepared with unique molecular identifiers. From the PCR reads, TCRdb called clonotypes with MiXCR, one entry per CDR3 protein. The sample carries about 160,000 distinct CDR3 sequences, roughly 11% recorded once. The TCR originated in a boy aged 2-9 years with acute myeloid leukemia, due to receive a stem cell transplant. Sequenced here: PBMCs, sampled before TCRalphabeta/CD19-depleted stem cell transplant.

The CDR3 region is CASSLARGYGDTF. CDR3 nucleotides: TGTGCCAGCAGCTTAGCCAGGGGATATGGCGACACCTTC. The V and J genes are TRBV7-9 and TRBJ1-2; the D gene is possibly TRBD1 (6 bases). The CDR3 has 13 amino acids. Germline V gene data show CDR1 as SEHNR and CDR2 as FQNEAQ (reference sequence).